This T cell receptor (beta chain) was retrieved from a study of beta chain features in type 1 diabetes (dated by TCRdb to the late 2010s). Turning to the overall study: No differences in mean age, gender distribution, total cell number or subset yield were found between patients and healthy donors. A total of 107,917,701 sorted cells were examined across all samples, and the number of cells per subset was strongly correlated with RNA yield. The study compared TCRB repertoires of sorted circulating CD4+ T cell subsets between recently diagnosed type 1 diabetes patients and matched healthy donors. Whereas all 28 donors provided naive and central memory subsets, regulatory and stem cell-like memory subsets were isolated from just 8 patients and about 8 healthy donors.

V lost 3 bases and J lost 4 bases; the stretch between them is 9 bases long. The CDR3 goes from the cysteine to the phenylalanine over 13 residues. Only CDR3 DNA remains: 39 bases, in frame from the first base. Per the germline V gene (reference sequence), SEHNR is the CDR1 and FQNEAQ is the CDR2. All of the isolated RNA was reverse transcribed with the High Capacity cDNA Reverse Transcription Kit, so expressed TCRB transcripts were sequenced. Naive, central memory and regulatory T cell samples underwent deep immunoSEQ sequencing, averaging roughly 3.4 million total reads per sample. Sorted cells were lysed in RLT buffer, and RNA was extracted using DNase-treated RNeasy Micro or Mini kits according to cell number. To prevent cross-contamination, every cell subset was processed on its own, while patient and healthy donor samples were processed together. The immunoSEQ multiplex PCR was used to amplify TCRB sequences from cDNA, generating 87-bp fragments that spanned the CDR3 region. Amplicons were sequenced on the Illumina HiSeq platform. The original methods were these. Synthetic template baselines were used to correct PCR bias computationally, reads within Hamming distance 2 were collapsed together, and singletons that could not be merged were discarded. Reads were aligned against IMGT to assign V, D and J genes, CDR3 length and insertions or deletions at six rearrangement sites. Within each subset, clonotype counts were normalized to sorted cell number, after which true diversity and Gini coefficients were computed with the tcR R package. The overlap coefficient, calculated on TCRB nucleotide sequences, was used to measure repertoire sharing. TCRdb carries this immuneACCESS record with in-frame sequences only. Its versions omit some clonotypes, under half of them owing to an unresolved V gene in the studies checked, with the rest unexplained. The DNA gave D and trimming, while V, J and clone size come from that table. The sample table holds 150,000 to 180,000 clones, of which under 13% were seen once. The ten largest make up less than 0.5% of the sample.

Overall study results and their limits: Naive, central memory and regulatory TCRB repertoires appeared to be more alike among patients than among healthy donors. Fewer insertions and more nucleotide deletions at VDJ recombination sites were observed in patients with type 1 diabetes, implying thymic rearrangement abnormalities. A moderate but significant shortening of TCRB CDR3 length was observed in type 1 diabetes patients in all four CD4+ subsets. Because cDNA rather than genomic DNA was sequenced, highly expressing activated cells could have been over-represented, although no difference in activation and CD3 levels was found between groups. HLA sub-analyses involved small numbers of individuals, so any influence of HLA type on TCRB rearrangement remained unresolved. PCR might favor shorter templates, but patient and control samples were amplified and corrected together, so any skew would affect both groups equally.

About this clone: It has no known antigen specificity. No quality values exist for individual bases; no much larger clone is one base distant.

A single peripheral blood draw of approximately 120 mL on average was collected from each donor into heparinised tubes. Naive, central memory, regulatory and stem cell-like memory CD4+ T cells were sorted on a BD FACSAria II using a panel including CD45RO, CCR7, CD25, CD127, CD95 and CD27. Purity was above 95% for every sorted population. PBMCs were isolated immediately by Lymphoprep density gradient centrifugation and stained directly without culture. To minimize batch effects, samples were stained and sorted in pairs, one healthy donor with one patient per experiment. The V and J genes are TRBV7-9 and TRBJ1-2, with no confident D gene call. Input material: central memory CD4+ T cells from blood. The sequence was obtained from a man aged 25 to 40 with type 1 diabetes. This receptor carries the CDR3 CASSLAPGYGYTF. The DNA is as follows: TGTGCCAGCAGCTTGGCCCCGGGCTATGGCTACACCTTC.